These 25 T cell receptor beta chains were sequenced from one sample in a study of vaccination effects on CD4 cells after COVID-19. Sequencing was performed with immunoSEQ multiplex PCR; in TCRdb, only in-frame clones are kept and a portion is missing. Here the sample spans tens of thousands of clones, around 75% being singletons. Ahead of sequencing, the ViraFEST assay grew antigen-specific CD4+ T cells using viral peptide pools. Cultured cells yielded isolated CD4+ T cells after nine to ten days. PCR confirmed that the person was infected with SARS-CoV-2 between March and December 2020. Their antigens are not known. The source was CD4+ T cells from PBMCs cultured with a peptide pool, collected before COVID-19 vaccination. Every receptor here comes from a human donor who had a prior SARS-CoV-2 infection.

The V gene is TRBV5-6, the J gene TRBJ2-2; D not resolved. The V end lost 4 bases, the J end lost 2 bases, and 6 bases lay between the germline ends. Germline values: CDR1 SGHDT, CDR2 YYEEEE. The CDR3 runs 13 residues. The CDR3 protein is CASSRSNTGELFF. As DNA, the CDR3 is TGTGCCAGCAGCCGGTCTAACACCGGGGAGCTGTTTTTT.

This clone was detected only once. The V call is TRBV2, the J call TRBJ2-5; D uncertain. The V end lost 5 bases, the J end lost 1 base, and 11 bases lay between the germline ends. The CDR3 is 14 residues long. Looked up from germline, CDR1 is SNHLY and CDR2 is FYNNEI. The CDR3 reads CASSRTRSQETQYF. The CDR3, as DNA: TGTGCCAGCAGTCGAACCCGTTCCCAAGAGACCCAGTACTTC.

V is TRBV19 and J is TRBJ1-2; TRBD1 aligns across 8 bases. V dropped 1 base and J dropped 11; count of bases not matched to a gene: 9. This CDR3 spans 14 amino acids. CDR1 and CDR2 (germline): LNHDA, SQIVND (reference sequence). The CDR3 spells CASSIVPGQGGYTF. The CDR3 DNA follows: TGTGCCAGTAGTATAGTCCCTGGACAGGGAGGGTACACCTTC.

This clone was found a few times. V is TRBV13 and J is TRBJ1-2; 9 nucleotides line up with TRBD1. Germline CDR1 PRHDT, CDR2 FYEKMQ (reference sequence). This CDR3 is 16 amino acids long. V was clipped by 5 bases and J by 2 bases; unmatched bases: 9. The DNA of the CDR3 is TGTGCCAGCAGCATTGGGACAGGGAGTTGGAACTATGGCTACACCTTC. It is translated as CASSIGTGSWNYGYTF.

This clone was detected only a few times. The chain couples TRBV7-8 to TRBJ2-7, with 8 bases lining up with TRBD2. Germline loops: CDR1 SGHVS, CDR2 FQNEAQ. This CDR3 has 15 residues. J lost 2 bases, V lost 1 base, and 4 bases had no gene match. The CDR3 DNA is TGTGCCAGCAGCTTAGAGCGGGGGCGTCCCTACGAGCAGTACTTC. Protein: CASSLERGRPYEQYF.

This clone occurred once. The chain is built from TRBV6-1 and TRBJ1-5; D might be TRBD1 (6 bases). CDR3 length: 20 amino acids. V dropped 1 base and J dropped 1 base, with 23 bases sitting between them. The germline CDR1 and CDR2 sequences are MNHNS and SASEGT. CDR3 sequence (DNA): TGTGCCAGCAGTGAAGAGGGGGGGTTGAGGGCCCGTTGGAGCAATCAGCCCCAGCATTTT. Translated: CASSEEGGLRARWSNQPQHF.

The chain uses TRBV19 and TRBJ2-1; 7 bases align to TRBD2. The germline V gene has CDR1 LNHDA and CDR2 SQIVND (reference sequence). CDR3 length equals 14 residues. V was pared by 4 bases and J by 9 bases, with 9 bases of the junction left unmatched. CDR3 in DNA: TGTGCCAGTAGTACCTTAGCGGGCCCGGTTGAGCAGTTCTTC. Translated: CASSTLAGPVEQFF.

V is TRBV5-4 and J is TRBJ1-6, with 7 bases fitting TRBD1. The CDR3 covers 13 residues. With 4 bases clipped from V and 8 bases from J, the junction kept 3 bases outside the gene matches. Germline lookup yields CDR1 SGHNT and CDR2 YYREEE (reference sequence). CDR3 in amino acids: CASSTDRDSPLHF. The CDR3 region has the DNA TGTGCCAGCAGCACTGACAGGGATTCACCCCTCCACTTT. The full variable domain, its missing parts supplied by reference TRBV5-4 and TRBJ1-6, is ETGVTQSPTHLIKTRGQQVTLRCSSQSGHNTVSWYQQALGQGPQFIFQYYREEENGRGNFPPRFSGLQFPNYSSELNVNALELDDSALYLCASSTDRDSPLHFGNGTRLTVT.

The chain couples TRBV6-5 to TRBJ1-1; D not certain. The ends were cut back, 6 bases at V and 3 bases at J, with 8 bases in the middle. Germline assignment: CDR1 MNHEY and CDR2 SVGAGI. The length of the CDR3 is 12 residues. The CDR3 reads CASSHRDTEAFF. The CDR3 bases are TGTGCCAGCAGCCATAGGGACACTGAAGCTTTCTTT.

In its sample, this clone was seen a few times. V is TRBV7-2 and J is TRBJ2-5; D is unresolved. Germline V gene lookup returns CDR1 SGHTA and CDR2 FQGNSA. Trimming took off 1 base at V and 4 bases at J, with 10 bases between the two ends. The CDR3 has 14 residues. The CDR3 region is CASSLVAASETQYF. CDR3 DNA sequence: TGTGCCAGCAGCTTAGTCGCGGCATCAGAGACCCAGTACTTC.

The chain carries TRBV10-3 and TRBJ2-6; 7 nucleotides match TRBD2. This CDR3 comprises 17 residues. V lost 0 bases and J lost 5; bases outside the gene matches: 7. Germline values: CDR1 ENHRY, CDR2 SYGVKD. CDR3 coding DNA: TGTGCCATCAGTGAGTCTGGCGGGAGCCTCAGGGCCAACGTCCTGACTTTC. Protein sequence: CAISESGGSLRANVLTF.

Only a few counts were recorded for this clone. The chain carries TRBV11-2 and TRBJ2-2; TRBD1 matches at 11 bases. With V trimmed by 5 bases and J by 2 bases, 4 bases remained unmatched. CDR3 length: 16 residues. The germline V gene encodes CDR1 SGHAT and CDR2 FQNNGV. CDR3 loop: CASSPRTGGNTGELFF. The CDR3 bases are TGTGCCAGCAGCCCGAGGACAGGGGGCAACACCGGGGAGCTGTTTTTT.

The rearrangement joins TRBV5-1 to TRBJ2-1, with D perhaps matching TRBD2 (5 bases). The CDR3 covers 15 residues. Trimming took 1 base from V and 1 from J, leaving 9 bases between them. CDR1 is SGHRS, CDR2 YFSETQ, per germline. The CDR3 loop is CASSLNGGSYNEQFF. Written as DNA, the CDR3 is TGCGCCAGCAGCTTGAATGGAGGATCCTACAATGAGCAGTTCTTC.

The genes are TRBV18 and TRBJ1-2; 7 bases line up with TRBD1. V shed 5 bases and J 4 bases; nucleotides not matched to a gene: 7. CDR1 and CDR2 from the germline V gene are KGHSH and LQKENI. The CDR3 runs to 14 residues. CDR3 coding DNA: TGTGCCAGCTCAACTACAGGGGAGGGCTATGGCTACACCTTC. Encoded protein: CASSTTGEGYGYTF.

The V gene is TRBV6-1, the J gene TRBJ1-5; D is unclear. Germline V lookup: CDR1 MNHNS, CDR2 SASEGT. The CDR3 loop spans 15 amino acids. V was pared by 3 bases and J by 1 base, with 10 bases between. CDR3 region: CASSEGIWSNQPQHF. The CDR3 DNA reads as TGTGCCAGCAGTGAGGGGATCTGGAGCAATCAGCCCCAGCATTTT.

This chain joins TRBV18 and TRBJ1-2, with D possibly matching TRBD1 (5 bases). Germline lookup yields CDR1 KGHSH and CDR2 LQKENI. Trimming removed 2 bases at V and 3 bases at J, with 13 bases between. CDR3 length: 15 amino acids. Here the CDR3 DNA reads TGTGCCAGCTCACCAATTGGGGGAGCGGACTATGGCTACACCTTC. It codes for CASSPIGGADYGYTF.

The chain has TRBV14 and TRBJ2-1; 9 nucleotides line up with TRBD1. V lost 4 bases, J lost 8 bases, and 12 bases stayed unmatched. CDR1 and CDR2 from the germline V gene are SGHDN and FVKESK. This CDR3 region has 16 residues. CDR3 residues: CASSPVLGQGSHEQFF. CDR3 DNA sequence: TGTGCCAGCAGCCCGGTATTGGGACAGGGTTCTCATGAGCAGTTCTTC.

The chain uses TRBV11-2 and TRBJ2-3; D gene ambiguous. The CDR3 is 15 amino acids. Between the trimmed V and J ends, which lost 5 bases and 3 bases, there was a span of 15 bases. Germline CDR1 and CDR2: SGHAT and FQNNGV. The CDR3 sequence is CASSGKVATTDTQYF. CDR3 in DNA: TGTGCCAGCAGCGGCAAGGTAGCAACTACAGATACGCAGTATTTT.

V usage is TRBV4-1 and J usage is TRBJ2-2; TRBD2 aligns across 13 bases. With 5 bases clipped from V and 0 bases from J, the junction kept 6 bases outside the gene matches. Germline loops: CDR1 MGHRA, CDR2 YSYEKL. The CDR3 runs to 18 residues. The CDR3 spells CASSRTSGSPANTGELFF. CDR3 nucleotide sequence: TGCGCCAGCAGCAGGACTAGCGGGAGCCCCGCGAACACCGGGGAGCTGTTTTTT.

The rearrangement uses TRBV18 and TRBJ1-1, with D possibly matching TRBD1 (5 bases). The V end lost 1 base, the J end lost 0 bases, and 12 bases lay between the germline ends. Germline V gene data show CDR1 as KGHSH and CDR2 as LQKENI. The CDR3 contains 16 residues. CDR3 nucleotide sequence: TGTGCCAGCTCACCACTACCGGGACTGCTGAACACTGAAGCTTTCTTT. The encoded protein is CASSPLPGLLNTEAFF.

The gene calls are TRBV5-1 and TRBJ2-1; D gene uncertain. Germline V gene lookup returns CDR1 SGHRS and CDR2 YFSETQ. Trimming shortened V by 4 bases and J by 0 bases, and 14 bases separated the two germline ends. The CDR3 consists of 16 residues. The CDR3 spells CASSTIRASSYNEQFF. The CDR3 region has the DNA TGCGCCAGCAGCACCATCCGGGCCAGCTCCTACAATGAGCAGTTCTTC. Together with reference TRBV5-1 and TRBJ2-1, the CDR3 gives the full variable domain: KAGVTQTPRYLIKTRGQQVTLSCSPISGHRSVSWYQQTPGQGLQFLFEYFSETQRNKGNFPGRFSGRQFSNSRSEMNVSTLELGDSALYLCASSTIRASSYNEQFFGPGTRLTVL.

The chain is built from TRBV9 and TRBJ2-4; the D gene is possibly TRBD2 (7 bases). The ends were cut back, 0 bases at V and 6 bases at J, with 10 bases in the middle. CDR3 length: 14 amino acids. From germline, CDR1 is SGDLS and CDR2 YYNGEE. This CDR3 is CASSVEGGGNIQYF. The CDR3 DNA follows: TGTGCCAGCAGCGTAGAGGGAGGGGGAAACATTCAGTACTTC.

The rearrangement joins TRBV7-2 to TRBJ1-1; 7 nucleotides match TRBD1. The junction had 4 bases not matched to a gene; V was cut back by 2 bases and J by 1 base. The germline gives CDR1 SGHTA, CDR2 FQGNSA. There are 15 residues in the CDR3. DNA for the CDR3: TGTGCCAGCAGCTTACTAGGGACAGAGAACACTGAAGCTTTCTTT. This encodes CASSLLGTENTEAFF.

The chain joins TRBV4-2 to TRBJ2-2; weak D call: TRBD2 (5 bases). The germline V gene has CDR1 LGHNA and CDR2 YNFKEQ. The CDR3 has 14 residues. V gave up 3 bases and J gave up 0 bases, with 5 bases separating them. For the CDR3, the DNA is TGTGCCAGCAGCCAGGGAGCGAACACCGGGGAGCTGTTTTTT. It specifies CASSQGANTGELFF.

The rearrangement uses TRBV24-1 and TRBJ2-3; possibly TRBD2 for D (5 bases). Deletions cut 0 bases from V and 4 bases from J, with 10 bases between. Germline V gene sequence: CDR1 KGHDR, CDR2 SFDVKD. The CDR3 has 15 amino acids. The CDR3 nucleotides are TGTGCCACCAGTGATTTGGATTACGGGGCAGATACGCAGTATTTT. The encoded protein is CATSDLDYGADTQYF.